Below are 25 T cell receptor beta chains sequenced from a single sample in a study of identical twins (dated by TCRdb to about 2016). The library was produced with 5' RACE. The reads were generated on an Illumina HiSeq 2000. TCRdb passed the public sequencing reads through fastp at Q25 and MiXCR, retaining productive beta sequences. CDR3 protein sequences are deduplicated, and each keeps its most common genes and DNA. The sample table holds around 1.7 million distinct CDR3 sequences, of which about 32% were seen once. The top ten clones comprise around 0.3% of the sample. The specimen was cord blood. These receptors all come from a newborn girl in good health.

The CDR3 protein is CASSDVGANQPQHF. The CDR3 nucleotides are TGTGCCAGCAGTGACGTCGGAGCGAATCAGCCCCAGCATTTT. V is TRBV6-5 and J is TRBJ1-5; D unresolved. Per germline, CDR1 MNHEY and CDR2 SVGAGI. The CDR3 covers 14 residues. V was cut by 5 bases and J by 4 bases, with 12 bases left in between.

This chain joins TRBV27 and TRBJ2-3; 8 bases are shared with TRBD1. CDR1 is MNHEY and CDR2 is SMNVEV in the germline V gene (reference sequence). V was clipped by 6 bases and J by 2 bases; unmatched bases: 10. The length of the CDR3 is 16 residues. The CDR3, as DNA: TGTGCCAGCAGAACCAGGGGGCTAACACTCACAGATACGCAGTATTTT. Its protein is CASRTRGLTLTDTQYF.

The CDR3 here is CATHTGGSSYNEQYF. In DNA, the CDR3 is TGTGCCACCCATACAGGGGGGTCCTCCTACAATGAGCAGTACTTC. The gene calls are TRBV10-3 and TRBJ2-1; the match to TRBD1 covers 8 bases. The DNA end favors TRBJ2-7, so the J call may be wrong. This CDR3 is 15 amino acids long. Germline V gives CDR1 ENHRY, CDR2 SYGVKD.

The table lists this clonotype with a few counts. For the CDR3, the DNA is TGCAGTGCTAGAGAAGGGTCGAACTATGGCTACACCTTC. Encoded protein: CSAREGSNYGYTF. This sequence joins TRBV20-1 and TRBJ1-2; D unclear. The V end was cut by 0 bases, the J end by 2 bases, with 7 bases between. Germline CDR1 and CDR2: DFQATT and SNEGSKA (reference sequence). There are 13 residues in the CDR3.

This clonotype came up a few times. The chain joins TRBV29-1 to TRBJ2-3, with a possible D match to TRBD2 (5 bases). Deletions cut 8 bases from V and 2 bases from J, with 17 bases between. The length of the CDR3 is 14 residues. Per germline, CDR1 SQVTM and CDR2 ANQGSEA. The CDR3 is CSPTSRRVTDTQYF. The CDR3 DNA sequence: TGCAGCCCCACTTCCAGGCGGGTCACAGATACGCAGTATTTT.

The V call is TRBV6-4, the J call TRBJ2-6; D gene uncertain. The V end was cut by 4 bases, the J end by 4 bases, with 8 bases between. Germline assignment: CDR1 MRHNA and CDR2 SNTAGT. The CDR3 is 14 residues long. The CDR3 reads CASSVTVGANVLTF. CDR3 sequence (DNA): TGTGCCAGCAGTGTCACAGTCGGGGCCAACGTCCTGACTTTC.

The chain couples TRBV20-1 to TRBJ2-7; D is ambiguous. Trimming took 6 bases from V and 0 from J, leaving 12 bases between them. Germline CDR1 DFQATT, CDR2 SNEGSKA (reference sequence). The CDR3 spans 13 residues. The CDR3 DNA reads as TGCAGTGCCCAGTCACTTACCTCCTACGAGCAGTACTTC. Translation: CSAQSLTSYEQYF.

The gene calls are TRBV29-1 and TRBJ1-3; D perhaps matches TRBD1 (6 bases). Germline CDR1 and CDR2: SQVTM and ANQGSEA. V dropped 5 bases and J dropped 8 bases, with 10 bases sitting between them. CDR3 length: 11 amino acids. CDR3 region: CSVRDIYTIYF. The CDR3 DNA is TGCAGCGTTCGGGACATATACACCATATATTTT.

The chain uses TRBV6-6 and TRBJ2-4; tentative D call: TRBD1 (7 bases). The end of the DNA is better explained by TRBJ2-7, so the J call may be wrong. This CDR3 spans 12 amino acids. Germline lookup yields CDR1 MNHNY and CDR2 SVGAGI (reference sequence). The CDR3 loop is CASIRQGGEQYF. The CDR3 bases are TGTGCCAGCATCCGACAGGGAGGCGAGCAGTACTTC.

This clonotype was seen more than once but under ten times. The CDR3 bases are TGCAGTGCTCCCTCCGGGAACACTGAAGCTTTCTTT. It yields the protein CSAPSGNTEAFF. This chain uses TRBV20-1 with TRBJ1-1; D uncertain. The germline CDR1 and CDR2 sequences are DFQATT and SNEGSKA (reference sequence). The CDR3 totals 12 residues. V lost 5 bases to trimming and J lost 1 base, with 8 bases between them.

This clonotype has a count of ten or more. The CDR3 reads CSVALTESHEQYF. DNA for the CDR3: TGCAGCGTAGCGCTAACAGAATCCCACGAGCAGTACTTC. This chain links TRBV29-1 with TRBJ2-7; D is uncertain. Germline CDR1 SQVTM, CDR2 ANQGSEA. V was shortened by 6 bases and J by 5 bases, with 17 bases between the two germline ends. The CDR3 spans 13 residues.

The chain uses TRBV29-1 and TRBJ2-2; 12 bases align to TRBD2. The germline CDR1 and CDR2 sequences are SQVTM and ANQGSEA. This CDR3 has 14 amino acids. V shed 5 bases, J shed 3 bases, and the junction held 1 base outside the gene matches. The CDR3 protein is CSVLAGGYTGELFF. The CDR3 nucleotides are TGCAGCGTTCTAGCGGGGGGGTACACCGGGGAGCTGTTTTTT.

This clonotype was recorded a few times. The gene calls are TRBV7-8 and TRBJ1-4, with 9 bases matching TRBD1. With 2 bases clipped from V and 2 bases from J, the junction kept 3 bases outside the gene matches. The CDR3 has 16 residues. In germline, CDR1 is SGHVS, CDR2 FQNEAQ. This CDR3 is CASSLRDRATNEKLFF. CDR3 DNA sequence: TGTGCCAGCAGCTTACGGGACAGGGCTACTAATGAAAAACTGTTTTTT.

The chain couples TRBV10-3 to TRBJ1-1; weak D call: TRBD1 (6 bases). There are 13 residues in the CDR3. Trimming pared 6 bases from V and 3 bases from J, leaving 11 bases between. Germline CDR1 reads ENHRY; CDR2 reads SYGVKD. The CDR3 region has the DNA TGTGCCATCAGCAAAGGGGGTTACACTGAAGCTTTCTTT. It codes for CAISKGGYTEAFF.

The chain couples TRBV6-6 to TRBJ2-3, with D hard to call. Germline loops: CDR1 MNHNY, CDR2 SVGAGI (reference sequence). This CDR3 comprises 14 residues. Trimming took 2 bases from V and 4 from J, leaving 10 bases between them. The CDR3 loop reads CASSYAWSADTQYF. In DNA form, the CDR3 reads TGTGCCAGCAGTTACGCCTGGAGCGCAGATACGCAGTATTTT.

This chain links TRBV12-5 with TRBJ1-5; TRBD1 agrees at 8 bases. Germline V CDR1 and CDR2: LGHNT, FRNRAP. Trimming at V came to 6 bases and at J to 2 bases, leaving 3 bases not matched to a gene. The CDR3 is 14 amino acids. Written as DNA, the CDR3 is TGTGCTAGTGGCCCGGGACAGGGCAATCAGCCCCAGCATTTT. As protein: CASGPGQGNQPQHF.

This chain connects TRBV11-1 to TRBJ2-1, with TRBD1 matching over 7 bases. With V trimmed by 5 bases and J by 13 bases, 17 bases remained unmatched. The germline V gene has CDR1 SGHAT and CDR2 FQDESV (reference sequence). This CDR3 is built from 15 residues. The CDR3 DNA sequence: TGTGCCAGCAGCATCGACAGGGCGTACCAAGAGACCCAGTTCTTC. Residues: CASSIDRAYQETQFF.

This clonotype was observed a handful of times. The rearrangement uses TRBV5-1 and TRBJ2-3, with D perhaps TRBD2 (6 bases). V was trimmed by 0 bases and J by 2 bases, leaving 13 bases between them. CDR1 is SGHRS, CDR2 YFSETQ, per germline. CDR3 size: 16 residues. As DNA, the CDR3 is TGCGCCAGCAGCTTGGTCGGAGGGGAGCTCACAGATACGCAGTATTTT. It specifies CASSLVGGELTDTQYF.

A few counts support this clonotype. The chain employs TRBV20-1 and TRBJ2-3; D call uncertain. V dropped 5 bases and J dropped 4 bases, with 10 bases sitting between them. CDR3 length equals 12 residues. Germline V lookup: CDR1 DFQATT, CDR2 SNEGSKA (reference sequence). As DNA, the CDR3 is TGCAGTGCTGAATTTCTCTCAGATACGCAGTATTTT. Residues: CSAEFLSDTQYF.

The chain uses TRBV7-9 and TRBJ2-7; D not certain. This CDR3 has 16 residues. CDR1 and CDR2 from the germline V gene are SEHNR and FQNEAQ (reference sequence). Trimming took 5 bases from V and 1 from J, leaving 18 bases between them. DNA for the CDR3: TGTGCCAGCAGCACCCTAGAAGGCGACGGGTCCTACGAGCAGTACTTC. Protein: CASSTLEGDGSYEQYF.

The table lists this clonotype with a few counts. CDR3 nucleotides: TGCAGTGCTGGGAGCGGGGGCCCGGAAGATACGCAGTATTTT. As protein: CSAGSGGPEDTQYF. J is TRBJ2-3 and V is TRBV20-1; TRBD2 aligns across 8 bases. This CDR3 comprises 14 residues. From germline, CDR1 is DFQATT and CDR2 SNEGSKA (reference sequence). The V segment lost 5 bases and the J segment 5 bases; nucleotides outside the gene matches: 9.

V usage is TRBV5-1 and J usage is TRBJ2-7; 12 bases map to TRBD2. Germline values: CDR1 SGHRS, CDR2 YFSETQ. The CDR3 sequence is 16 residues long. With V trimmed by 4 bases and J by 5 bases, 10 bases remained unmatched. The CDR3 DNA reads TGCGCCAGCAGCACCGGACTAGCGGGAATCTTGGACGAGCAGTACTTC. It encodes CASSTGLAGILDEQYF. Drawing the rest from reference TRBV5-1 and TRBJ2-7, the complete variable domain is KAGVTQTPRYLIKTRGQQVTLSCSPISGHRSVSWYQQTPGQGLQFLFEYFSETQRNKGNFPGRFSGRQFSNSRSEMNVSTLELGDSALYLCASSTGLAGILDEQYFGPGTRLTVT.

The CDR3 coding sequence is TGTGCCAGCAGCTTAGGTGCCAGTAGCGCAGATACGCAGTATTTT. Translating gives CASSLGASSADTQYF. This chain uses TRBV11-2 with TRBJ2-3; tentatively, D is TRBD2 (5 bases). Trimming stripped 1 base from V and 4 bases from J, with 12 bases between. Per the germline V gene, CDR1 is SGHAT and CDR2 is FQNNGV. This CDR3 contains 15 residues.

A single count supports this clonotype. A read error may explain this, as a much larger clone is one base away. The V and J genes are TRBV12-3 or TRBV12-4 and TRBJ2-5; D uncertain. The V gene lost 7 bases and the J gene lost 11 bases, with 17 bases spanning the gap. The CDR3 runs 12 residues. DNA of the CDR3: TGTGCCAGCACCCGAAGCGACAATGAGCAGTACTTC. This encodes CASTRSDNEQYF.

This clonotype was recorded many times. The V call is TRBV20-1, the J call TRBJ1-2, with D hard to call. The length of the CDR3 is 13 residues. Germline CDR1 reads DFQATT; CDR2 reads SNEGSKA (reference sequence). V gave up 1 base and J gave up 3 bases, with 9 bases separating them. CDR3 residues: CSARVVDDYGYTF. CDR3 in DNA: TGCAGTGCTAGAGTGGTCGACGACTATGGCTACACCTTC.